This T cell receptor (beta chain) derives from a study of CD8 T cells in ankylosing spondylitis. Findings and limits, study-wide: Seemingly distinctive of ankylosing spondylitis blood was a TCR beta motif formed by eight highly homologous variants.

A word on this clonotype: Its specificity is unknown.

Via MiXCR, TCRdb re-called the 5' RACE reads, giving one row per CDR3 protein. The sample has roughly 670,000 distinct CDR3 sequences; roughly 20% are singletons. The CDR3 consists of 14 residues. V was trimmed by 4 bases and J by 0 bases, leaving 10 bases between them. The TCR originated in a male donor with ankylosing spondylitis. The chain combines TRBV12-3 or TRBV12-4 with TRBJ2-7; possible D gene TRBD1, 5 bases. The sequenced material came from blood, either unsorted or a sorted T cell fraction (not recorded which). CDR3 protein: CASSWGPTSYEQYF. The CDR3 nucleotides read TGTGCCAGCAGTTGGGGCCCTACCTCCTACGAGCAGTACTTC.